The 16 T cell receptor beta chains given below trace back to one sample, sequenced in a study of T cell responses to AZD1222 COVID-19 vaccine. Using immunoSEQ multiplex PCR, the repertoire was profiled, and TCRdb retains in-frame clones only, with some absent. The data contain around 130,000 clones, roughly nine tenths of them singletons. Source: peripheral blood, taken 28 days after the second AZD1222 dose. The receptors derive from an adult who received the AZD1222 COVID-19 vaccine.

The chain has TRBV20-1 and TRBJ2-7; D might be TRBD2 (6 bases). V dropped 8 bases and J dropped 0 bases, with 8 bases sitting between them. The length of the CDR3 is 11 residues. CDR1 DFQATT and CDR2 SNEGSKA come from the germline V gene (reference sequence). The CDR3 here is CSTGLSYEQYF. CDR3 nucleotide sequence: TGCAGTACGGGACTCTCCTACGAGCAGTACTTC.

The chain employs TRBV5-1 and TRBJ2-1, with D possibly matching TRBD1 (5 bases). CDR1 is SGHRS and CDR2 is YFSETQ in the germline V gene. V was shortened by 0 bases and J by 2 bases, with 9 bases between the two germline ends. There are 15 residues in the CDR3. CDR3 in DNA: TGCGCCAGCAGCTTGGCCGAGACAGCCTACAATGAGCAGTTCTTC. It is translated as CASSLAETAYNEQFF.

The V and J genes are TRBV7-3 and TRBJ2-1; possibly TRBD2 for D (6 bases). Germline assignment: CDR1 SGHTA and CDR2 FQGTGA. V shed 1 base and J shed 4 bases, with 17 bases lying between them. CDR3 length: 17 amino acids. CDR3 loop: CASSLKGGNRLYNEQFF. DNA of the CDR3: TGTGCCAGCAGCTTAAAAGGAGGGAATCGATTATACAATGAGCAGTTCTTC. Variable domain in full (rest from reference TRBV7-3 and TRBJ2-1): GAGVSQTPSNKVTEKGKYVELRCDPISGHTALYWYRQSLGQGPEFLIYFQGTGAADDSGLPNDRFFAVRPEGSVSTLKIQRTERGDSAVYLCASSLKGGNRLYNEQFFGPGTRLTVL.

In this sample, this clone turned up once. The J gene is TRBJ2-3, the V gene TRBV6-2 or TRBV6-3; D is possibly TRBD1 (5 bases). Germline loops: CDR1 MNHEY, CDR2 SVGEGT. The CDR3 spans 15 residues. Trimming shortened V by 0 bases and J by 6 bases, and 13 bases separated the two germline ends. The CDR3 DNA reads TGTGCCAGCAGTTACTCTGGACATGTTACTGATACGCAGTATTTT. This encodes CASSYSGHVTDTQYF.

This clone appeared once. The J gene is TRBJ1-4, the V gene TRBV5-4; 9 nucleotides line up with TRBD1. V trimming: 2 bases; J trimming: 0 bases; junction bases outside the gene matches: 2. Looked up from germline, CDR1 is SGHNT and CDR2 is YYREEE (reference sequence). The CDR3 sequence is 16 residues long. CDR3 coding DNA: TGTGCCAGCAGCTTTACAGGGGGCGCAACTAATGAAAAACTGTTTTTT. It specifies CASSFTGGATNEKLFF.

V and J are TRBV6-5 and TRBJ1-1, with D possibly matching TRBD1 (6 bases). Germline assignment: CDR1 MNHEY and CDR2 SVGAGI. The CDR3 loop spans 12 amino acids. Trimming took off 5 bases at V and 12 bases at J, with 16 bases between the two ends. DNA of the CDR3: TGTGCCAGCAGTCGGGACACGGGGAAAACTTTCTTT. Protein product: CASSRDTGKTFF.

This clone was detected only once. V usage is TRBV7-6 and J usage is TRBJ2-1; possibly TRBD2 for D (6 bases). The germline V gene has CDR1 SGHVS and CDR2 FNYEAQ. The CDR3 covers 10 residues. Trimming stripped 8 bases from V and 8 bases from J, with 7 bases between. The CDR3 DNA is TGTGCCAGCGGACTACATGAGCAGTTCTTC. Translated, it gives CASGLHEQFF. Full variable domain (rest looked up from reference TRBV7-6 and TRBJ2-1): GAGVSQSPRYKVTKRGQDVALRCDPISGHVSLYWYRQALGQGPEFLTYFNYEAQQDKSGLPNDRFSAERPEGSISTLTIQRTEQRDSAMYRCASGLHEQFFGPGTRLTVL.

The chain has TRBV29-1 and TRBJ2-2, with TRBD1 as a possible D gene (6 bases). Trimming shortened V by 4 bases and J by 1 base, and 7 bases separated the two germline ends. Germline assignment: CDR1 SQVTM and CDR2 ANQGSEA. This CDR3 has 13 amino acids. The CDR3 is CSVVGQNTGELFF. CDR3 DNA sequence: TGCAGCGTTGTGGGACAGAACACCGGGGAGCTGTTTTTT.

The chain is built from TRBV28 and TRBJ1-1; D is possibly TRBD1 (6 bases). Trimming removed 4 bases from V and 3 bases from J, with 21 bases in between. The CDR3 is made up of 17 amino acids. Germline values: CDR1 MDHEN, CDR2 SYDVKM. Here the CDR3 DNA reads TGTGCCAGCAGTTCCCTGGGGGCGCCCATGGAGGACACTGAAGCTTTCTTT. Its protein product is CASSSLGAPMEDTEAFF. Full variable domain (rest looked up from reference TRBV28 and TRBJ1-1): DVKVTQSSRYLVKRTGEKVFLECVQDMDHENMFWYRQDPGLGLRLIYFSYDVKMKEKGDIPEGYSVSREKKERFSLILESASTNQTSMYLCASSSLGAPMEDTEAFFGQGTRLTVV.

This clone occurred once. The V and J genes are TRBV7-6 and TRBJ2-3; D is unclear. The CDR3 is 18 amino acids. The germline V gene has CDR1 SGHVS and CDR2 FNYEAQ. V was cut by 1 base and J by 4 bases, with 21 bases left in between. This CDR3 reads CASSLVSTDPVKADTQYF. In nucleotides, the CDR3 is TGTGCCAGCAGCTTAGTGTCCACTGACCCAGTCAAGGCAGATACGCAGTATTTT.

The V gene is TRBV6-5, the J gene TRBJ2-7; D tentatively fits TRBD1 or TRBD2 (5 bases each). Germline assignment: CDR1 MNHEY and CDR2 SVGAGI. The CDR3 spans 15 residues. Trimming took 6 bases from V and 2 from J, leaving 17 bases between them. CDR3 nucleotide sequence: TGTGCCAGCAGGCGAGGACACCTCGGGGCCTACGAGCAGTACTTC. Translated: CASRRGHLGAYEQYF.

This clone was observed a handful of times. J is TRBJ1-2 and V is TRBV7-2; 8 nucleotides align to TRBD1. The length of the CDR3 is 15 residues. Per germline, CDR1 SGHTA and CDR2 FQGNSA. After removal of 6 bases from V and 4 bases from J, the junction contained 10 bases not matched to a gene. CDR3 region: CASRVTGVEGYGYTF. As DNA, the CDR3 is TGTGCCAGCAGGGTGACAGGGGTTGAGGGCTATGGCTACACCTTC.

The rearrangement joins TRBV27 to TRBJ1-1, with a tentative D call TRBD1 (6 bases). V lost 0 bases and J lost 4, with 6 bases in between. The CDR3 has 13 residues. Germline V CDR1 and CDR2: MNHEY, SMNVEV (reference sequence). The CDR3 spells CASSLSRGTEAFF. In nucleotides, the CDR3 is TGTGCCAGCAGTTTATCCAGGGGCACTGAAGCTTTCTTT.

J is TRBJ1-1 and V is TRBV5-1; 7 nucleotides match TRBD1. Germline assignment: CDR1 SGHRS and CDR2 YFSETQ. The V gene end was trimmed by 2 bases and the J gene end by 1 base; junction bases not matched to a gene: 5. The CDR3 consists of 15 residues. CDR3 amino acids: CASSFAGQTNTEAFF. The CDR3 nucleotides are TGCGCCAGCAGCTTTGCGGGACAGACGAACACTGAAGCTTTCTTT.

The chain carries TRBV3-1 (or the pseudogene TRBV3-2) and TRBJ2-3; TRBD2 agrees at 8 bases. The CDR3 contains 14 residues. Germline V lookup: CDR1 LGHDT, CDR2 YNNKEL (reference sequence). The V and J ends lost 4 bases and 4 bases, in that order; junction bases with no gene match: 4. CDR3 sequence: CASSLSGNPDTQYF. The CDR3 DNA follows: TGTGCCAGCAGCCTTAGCGGGAATCCAGATACGCAGTATTTT.

The table lists this clone with a count of one. The gene calls are TRBV11-2 and TRBJ1-1; 7 nucleotides match TRBD1. Trimming at V came to 5 bases and at J to 6 bases, leaving 9 bases not matched to a gene. The germline V gene encodes CDR1 SGHAT and CDR2 FQNNGV. The CDR3 has 14 residues. The CDR3 sequence is CASSPRTGRAEAFF. The CDR3 region has the DNA TGTGCCAGCAGCCCGAGGACAGGTAGAGCTGAAGCTTTCTTT.